Presented here are 9 T cell receptor beta chains from one specimen sequenced in a study of cytomegalovirus exposure and HLA in healthy donors. Libraries were prepared by immunoSEQ multiplex PCR; TCRdb keeps only in-frame clonotypes and omits some of them. The sample lists roughly 120,000 clones, roughly 90% occurring once. Sequencing input: PBMCs. These receptors were obtained from a man younger than 45 in good health and CMV-seronegative.

This clone was seen once. This rearrangement joins TRBV29-1 to TRBJ1-4; D possibly corresponds to TRBD1 (5 bases). This CDR3 is 14 amino acids long. V lost 2 bases to trimming and J lost 8 bases, with 15 bases between them. The germline V gene has CDR1 SQVTM and CDR2 ANQGSEA. Written as DNA, the CDR3 is TGCAGCGTTGAACGGGCAGGGTATAACGAAAAACTGTTTTTT. Amino acids: CSVERAGYNEKLFF.

The rearrangement joins TRBV9 to TRBJ1-2; TRBD1 matches at 9 bases. The germline V gene has CDR1 SGDLS and CDR2 YYNGEE. The junction had 4 bases not matched to a gene; V was cut back by 0 bases and J by 4 bases. The length of the CDR3 is 15 residues. The CDR3: CASSVDGGQGYGYTF. CDR3 bases: TGTGCCAGCAGCGTAGATGGGGGACAGGGCTATGGCTACACCTTC.

V and J are TRBV28 and TRBJ2-3; a possible D gene is TRBD1 (5 bases). The CDR3 sequence is 14 residues long. Germline V gene lookup returns CDR1 MDHEN and CDR2 SYDVKM. Trimming cost V 2 bases and J 4 bases, with 10 bases left between them. The CDR3 region is CASSLQGASDTQYF. The CDR3 nucleotides read TGTGCCAGCAGTTTACAAGGGGCCTCAGATACGCAGTATTTT.

This clone was recorded once. The V and J genes are TRBV10-1 and TRBJ2-1, with 7 bases that match TRBD1. CDR1 and CDR2 from the germline V gene are WNHNN and SYGVQD (reference sequence). This CDR3 region has 15 residues. V shed 0 bases and J 6 bases; nucleotides not matched to a gene: 5. The CDR3: CASSESRAGGNEQFF. Written as DNA, the CDR3 is TGCGCCAGCAGTGAGTCGAGAGCAGGGGGCAATGAGCAGTTCTTC.

The rearrangement joins TRBV12-5 to TRBJ2-5; D might be TRBD2 (5 bases). The CDR3 has 13 residues. Between the trimmed V and J ends, which lost 5 bases and 5 bases, there was a span of 12 bases. Germline V lookup: CDR1 LGHNT, CDR2 FRNRAP. The chain's CDR3 is CASGRGLRETQYF. CDR3 DNA: TGTGCTAGTGGTCGAGGGTTAAGGGAGACCCAGTACTTC.

The V call is TRBV5-1, the J call TRBJ1-3, with 7 bases lining up with TRBD1. V was clipped by 0 bases and J by 2 bases; unmatched bases: 2. The germline CDR1 and CDR2 sequences are SGHRS and YFSETQ. This CDR3 is 15 amino acids long. CDR3 sequence (DNA): TGCGCCAGCAGCTTGGGGACAGGAACTGGAAACACCATATATTTT. Translation gives CASSLGTGTGNTIYF.

This chain joins TRBV6-1 and TRBJ2-7, with 11 nucleotides matching TRBD1. Trimming cost V 2 bases and J 4 bases; bases outside gene matches: 7. CDR3 length: 16 residues. The germline gives CDR1 MNHNS, CDR2 SASEGT. DNA of the CDR3: TGTGCCAGCAGTGAATTAACGGGACAGGGGGTTTACGAGCAGTACTTC. Its protein is CASSELTGQGVYEQYF.

The chain links TRBV7-9 to TRBJ1-1, with D maybe TRBD1 (6 bases). CDR3 length: 15 residues. V lost 1 base, J lost 0 bases, and 9 bases lay in between. The germline gives CDR1 SEHNR, CDR2 FQNEAQ (reference sequence). CDR3 in amino acids: CASSLGRGLNTEAFF. The CDR3, as DNA: TGTGCCAGCAGCTTAGGCAGGGGCTTGAACACTGAAGCTTTCTTT.

The chain joins TRBV2 to TRBJ2-7; 12 bases are a match to TRBD2. This CDR3 is 14 amino acids long. Germline values: CDR1 SNHLY, CDR2 FYNNEI. V lost 7 bases, J lost 2 bases, and 3 bases stayed unmatched. The CDR3 region has the DNA TGTGCCAGCATCGGACTAGCGGGGACCTACGAGCAGTACTTC. The encoded protein is CASIGLAGTYEQYF. The full variable domain, rest sourced from reference TRBV2 and TRBJ2-7, is EPEVTQTPSHQVTQMGQEVILRCVPISNHLYFYWYRQILGQKVEFLVSFYNNEISEKSEIFDDQFSVERPDGSNFTLKIRSTKLEDSAMYFCASIGLAGTYEQYFGPGTRLTVT.